Following are 26 T cell receptor beta chains from one sample sequenced in a study of cytotoxic CD8 clonotypes in ibrutinib-treated CLL. Measured with immunoSEQ multiplex PCR; TCRdb has only the in-frame clones, and not every one. The table lists around 20,000 clones, over 70% of them singletons. The input for sequencing was PBMCs, taken before ibrutinib treatment. The receptors stem from a human donor with chronic lymphocytic leukemia.

The J gene is TRBJ2-3, the V gene TRBV10-2; D is perhaps TRBD1 (6 bases). CDR3 length equals 17 residues. V was shortened by 3 bases and J by 0 bases, with 16 bases between the two germline ends. The germline V gene has CDR1 WSHSY and CDR2 SAAADI. The CDR3 DNA sequence: TGCGCCAGCAGTGACCGACAGGCCCTGACTAGCACAGATACGCAGTATTTT. It translates to CASSDRQALTSTDTQYF.

The chain uses TRBV7-9 and TRBJ2-3; D perhaps matches TRBD2 (7 bases). Germline CDR1 and CDR2: SEHNR and FQNEAQ (reference sequence). Trimming took 7 bases from V and 6 from J, leaving 20 bases between them. The CDR3 totals 15 residues. The CDR3 region has the DNA TGTGCCAGCACCCCTGGGGGGGGGCTAGGGGATACGCAGTATTTT. Residues: CASTPGGGLGDTQYF.

The chain joins TRBV10-3 to TRBJ1-2, with TRBD1 as a possible D gene (6 bases). The CDR3 has 16 residues. Germline loops: CDR1 ENHRY, CDR2 SYGVKD. Trimming shortened V by 6 bases and J by 0 bases, and 17 bases separated the two germline ends. The CDR3 region is CAISPKAGAANYGYTF. Written as DNA, the CDR3 is TGTGCCATCAGCCCTAAGGCAGGGGCCGCTAACTATGGCTACACCTTC.

This clone was seen just once. The chain carries TRBV5-1 and TRBJ2-7; TRBD2 is a possible D gene (6 bases). Germline CDR1 SGHRS, CDR2 YFSETQ. The CDR3 runs 13 residues. V lost 4 bases, J lost 5 bases, and 13 bases lay in between. CDR3 nucleotide sequence: TGCGCCAGCAGCGGGGGGTTAGGGGACGAGCAGTACTTC. Amino acids: CASSGGLGDEQYF. Full variable domain (rest looked up from reference TRBV5-1 and TRBJ2-7): KAGVTQTPRYLIKTRGQQVTLSCSPISGHRSVSWYQQTPGQGLQFLFEYFSETQRNKGNFPGRFSGRQFSNSRSEMNVSTLELGDSALYLCASSGGLGDEQYFGPGTRLTVT.

V usage is TRBV11-2 and J usage is TRBJ2-5; D gene ambiguous. Trimming stripped 3 bases from V and 5 bases from J, with 10 bases between. The CDR3 length is 13 residues. Germline V gives CDR1 SGHAT, CDR2 FQNNGV. CDR3 DNA sequence: TGTGCCAGCAGCTTCGGATCCTGGGAGACCCAGTACTTC. Amino acids: CASSFGSWETQYF.

DNA for the CDR3: TGTGCCAGCAGCCTACTTTGGAGCACAGATACGCAGTATTTT. Translation: CASSLLWSTDTQYF. The chain combines TRBV7-9 with TRBJ2-3; D gene uncertain. This CDR3 has 14 amino acids. Germline loops: CDR1 SEHNR, CDR2 FQNEAQ (reference sequence). Deletions cut 5 bases from V and 0 bases from J, with 9 bases between. Using reference TRBV7-9 and TRBJ2-3 for the parts outside the CDR3, the full variable domain is DTGVSQNPRHKITKRGQNVTFRCDPISEHNRLYWYRQTLGQGPEFLTYFQNEAQLEKSRLLSDRFSAERPKGSFSTLEIQRTEQGDSAMYLCASSLLWSTDTQYFGPGTRLTVL.

The chain recombines TRBV5-1 with TRBJ2-7; TRBD1 matches at 10 bases. CDR1 and CDR2 (germline): SGHRS, YFSETQ. Trimming took 4 bases from V and 4 from J; bases not matched to a gene: 5. There are 14 residues in the CDR3. The CDR3 DNA reads as TGCGCCAGCAGCCCGACAGGGGGCTCATACGAGCAGTACTTC. Translation gives CASSPTGGSYEQYF.

The CDR3 sequence is CASSPAGGFGEQYF. CDR3 bases: TGTGCCAGCAGCCCCGCTGGGGGATTTGGGGAGCAGTACTTC. This rearrangement joins TRBV7-3 to TRBJ2-7; tentatively, D is TRBD1 or TRBD2 (5 bases each). CDR1 is SGHTA, CDR2 FQGTGA, per germline. The V and J ends lost 5 bases and 7 bases respectively, with 18 bases between them. This CDR3 has 14 residues.

CDR3 in DNA: TGTGCCAGCAGTGAAAGACACTCCAGGTCCTTTAACACTGAAGCTTTCTTT. This codes for CASSERHSRSFNTEAFF. The chain links TRBV6-1 to TRBJ1-1; D remains ambiguous. Trimming took off 2 bases at V and 2 bases at J, with 18 bases between the two ends. CDR1 is MNHNS, CDR2 SASEGT, per germline. The CDR3 length is 17 residues.

The V gene is TRBV7-6, the J gene TRBJ1-2; D unclear. The CDR3 has 13 amino acids. With 1 base removed from V and 4 bases from J, the gap between germline ends came to 7 bases. Per germline, CDR1 SGHVS and CDR2 FNYEAQ. CDR3 amino acids: CASSLGTAYGYTF. DNA of the CDR3: TGTGCCAGCAGCTTAGGGACGGCCTATGGCTACACCTTC.

The chain combines TRBV19 with TRBJ1-2; 9 bases match TRBD1. CDR3 length: 12 residues. From germline, CDR1 is LNHDA and CDR2 SQIVND (reference sequence). Trimming took 6 bases from V and 6 from J; bases not matched to a gene: 2. The CDR3 here is CASRGQGDGYTF. The CDR3 DNA reads as TGTGCCAGTAGGGGACAGGGAGATGGCTACACCTTC.

The V and J genes are TRBV30 and TRBJ1-3, with D possibly matching TRBD1 (5 bases). Trimming took off 5 bases at V and 2 bases at J, with 10 bases between the two ends. Germline lookup yields CDR1 GTSNPN and CDR2 SVGIG (reference sequence). The length of the CDR3 is 13 residues. CDR3 in DNA: TGTGCCTGGGACGACAGTACTGGAAACACCATATATTTT. Its protein product is CAWDDSTGNTIYF.

The chain carries TRBV10-3 and TRBJ1-5, with D possibly being TRBD1 (5 bases). Germline V gene lookup returns CDR1 ENHRY and CDR2 SYGVKD. CDR3 size: 14 residues. V was trimmed by 4 bases and J by 8 bases, leaving 15 bases between them. This CDR3 reads CAISGGGGFEPQHF. DNA for the CDR3: TGTGCCATCAGTGGGGGGGGAGGGTTTGAGCCCCAGCATTTT.

This clone was seen a handful of times. The chain joins TRBV30 to TRBJ2-4, with D possibly matching TRBD1 (5 bases). Germline V gene lookup returns CDR1 GTSNPN and CDR2 SVGIG (reference sequence). The CDR3 runs 13 residues. The ends were cut back, 3 bases at V and 13 bases at J, with 19 bases in the middle. The CDR3 DNA reads as TGTGCCTGGAGAAGGTACCCGACAGAGAGGCAGTACTTC. Amino acids: CAWRRYPTERQYF.

V and J are TRBV11-2 and TRBJ2-3; the D is unclear. The CDR3 runs 14 residues. With 3 bases removed from V and 0 bases from J, the gap between germline ends came to 7 bases. In germline, CDR1 is SGHAT, CDR2 FQNNGV. The CDR3 DNA follows: TGTGCCAGCAGCTTCCTGACTAGCACAGATACGCAGTATTTT. The encoded protein is CASSFLTSTDTQYF. The full variable domain, rest sourced from reference TRBV11-2 and TRBJ2-3, is EAGVAQSPRYKIIEKRQSVAFWCNPISGHATLYWYQQILGQGPKLLIQFQNNGVVDDSQLPKDRFSAERLKGVDSTLKIQPAKLEDSAVYLCASSFLTSTDTQYFGPGTRLTVL.

The genes are TRBV11-2 and TRBJ1-1; TRBD1 matches 7 bases. Germline V gives CDR1 SGHAT, CDR2 FQNNGV. The trim removed 6 bases at V and 3 bases at J, leaving 4 bases unmatched. The CDR3 loop spans 13 amino acids. The CDR3 here is CASSLQGHTEAFF. The CDR3 DNA follows: TGTGCCAGCAGTTTACAGGGGCACACTGAAGCTTTCTTT.

This rearrangement joins TRBV7-2 to TRBJ2-7; possible D gene TRBD1, 6 bases. This CDR3 is 12 amino acids long. The germline V gene encodes CDR1 SGHTA and CDR2 FQGNSA. Trimming cost V 1 base and J 9 bases, with 10 bases left between them. CDR3 nucleotides: TGTGCCAGCAGCTTAGGACAGGCTGGGCAGTACTTC. Residues: CASSLGQAGQYF.

The chain is built from TRBV21-1 and TRBJ2-7; TRBD2, as called in the table, went unchecked against the DNA. TRBV21-1 is a listed pseudogene. CDR3 length: 22 residues. CDR3 in amino acids: CASSKPPPGAAGGPISAYEQYF. CDR3 sequence (DNA): TGTGCCAGCAGCAAACCCCCCCCGGGGGCAGCGGGGGGCCCCATATCGGCCTACGAGCAGTACTTC.

The chain joins TRBV2 to TRBJ2-5, with D unclear. V was shortened by 5 bases and J by 9 bases, with 22 bases between the two germline ends. The germline gives CDR1 SNHLY, CDR2 FYNNEI. CDR3 length equals 15 residues. The CDR3 coding sequence is TGTGCCAGCAGTTCCCGATCCGGGCCGACGGAAGCCCAGTACTTC. Protein product: CASSSRSGPTEAQYF.

The V gene is TRBV19, the J gene TRBJ1-1, with no clear D. Germline CDR1 and CDR2: LNHDA and SQIVND (reference sequence). This CDR3 contains 16 residues. V was trimmed by 2 bases and J by 1 base, leaving 14 bases between them. This CDR3 is CASSILFGFENTEAFF. The DNA of the CDR3 is TGTGCCAGTAGTATACTTTTCGGTTTCGAGAACACTGAAGCTTTCTTT.

This clone was counted only a few times. In DNA form, the CDR3 reads TGTGCCAGCAGCATGGGGCGGGGCCAAAATTCACCCCTCCACTTT. This translates into CASSMGRGQNSPLHF. The V and J genes are TRBV6-1 and TRBJ1-6; D may be TRBD1 (5 bases). The CDR3 spans 15 residues. Trimming removed 6 bases from V and 7 bases from J, with 16 bases in between. Per germline, CDR1 MNHNS and CDR2 SASEGT.

J is TRBJ2-7 and V is TRBV28; D possibly corresponds to TRBD1 (5 bases). V gave up 8 bases and J gave up 2 bases, with 7 bases separating them. This CDR3 region has 11 residues. Per the germline V gene, CDR1 is MDHEN and CDR2 is SYDVKM. The CDR3 is CASDSPYEQYF. CDR3 DNA sequence: TGTGCCAGCGACAGTCCCTACGAGCAGTACTTC.

J is TRBJ1-1 and V is TRBV6-1; D uncertain. CDR1 and CDR2 (germline): MNHNS, SASEGT. CDR3 length: 11 amino acids. Trimming removed 2 bases from V and 7 bases from J, with 5 bases in between. CDR3 sequence reads: CASSEWIEAFF. The CDR3 DNA is TGTGCCAGCAGTGAATGGATTGAAGCTTTCTTT.

This chain connects TRBV11-2 to TRBJ2-3; D call uncertain. CDR1 and CDR2 (germline): SGHAT, FQNNGV. V shed 0 bases and J shed 6 bases, with 4 bases lying between them. The CDR3 runs to 12 residues. CDR3 protein: CASSLEGDTQYF. The DNA for the CDR3 is TGTGCCAGCAGCTTAGAAGGGGATACGCAGTATTTT.

The V and J genes are TRBV19 and TRBJ2-7; 11 positions match TRBD1. J lost 5 bases, V lost 6 bases, and 9 bases had no gene match. Germline V gene sequence: CDR1 LNHDA, CDR2 SQIVND (reference sequence). This CDR3 comprises 15 residues. The CDR3 protein is CASRPGTGGSHEQYF. Written as DNA, the CDR3 is TGTGCCAGTAGACCAGGGACAGGGGGTAGTCACGAGCAGTACTTC.

In this sample, this clone turned up a few times. This sequence joins TRBV5-5 and TRBJ1-6; the D is unclear. The CDR3 consists of 13 residues. V shed 4 bases and J shed 7 bases, with 9 bases lying between them. In germline, CDR1 is SGHKS, CDR2 YYEKEE (reference sequence). The CDR3 DNA is TGTGCCAGCAGCCCCTACTTGAATTCACCCCTCCACTTT. Its translation: CASSPYLNSPLHF.